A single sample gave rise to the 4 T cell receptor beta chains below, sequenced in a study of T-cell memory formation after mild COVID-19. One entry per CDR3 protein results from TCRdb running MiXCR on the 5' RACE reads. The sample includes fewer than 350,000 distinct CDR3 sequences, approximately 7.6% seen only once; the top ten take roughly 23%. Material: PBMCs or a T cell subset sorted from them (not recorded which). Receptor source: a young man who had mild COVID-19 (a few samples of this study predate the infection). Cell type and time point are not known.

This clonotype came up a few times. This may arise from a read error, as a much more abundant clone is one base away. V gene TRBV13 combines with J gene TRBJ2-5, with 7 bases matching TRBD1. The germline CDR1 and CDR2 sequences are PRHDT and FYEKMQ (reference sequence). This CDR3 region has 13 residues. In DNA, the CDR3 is TGTCCCAGCAGCCCGGGACAGCAAGAGACCCAGTACTTC. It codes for CPSSPGQQETQYF.

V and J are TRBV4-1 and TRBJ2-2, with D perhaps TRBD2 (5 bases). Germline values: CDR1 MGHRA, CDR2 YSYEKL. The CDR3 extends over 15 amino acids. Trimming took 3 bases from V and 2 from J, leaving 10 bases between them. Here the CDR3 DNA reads TGCGCCAGCAGCCAGAGGACTTCCAACACCGGGGAGCTGTTTTTT. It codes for CASSQRTSNTGELFF.

The CDR3 region has the DNA TGTGCCAGCAGCTTAGTTGGGACTAGCGGGGGGGCCAATGAGCAGTTCTTC. Protein: CASSLVGTSGGANEQFF. This rearrangement joins TRBV7-2 to TRBJ2-1; 16 bases align to TRBD2. CDR1 and CDR2 (germline): SGHTA, FQGNSA. The CDR3 covers 17 residues. Losses at the gene ends were 1 base for V and 6 bases for J; bases not matched to a gene: 3.

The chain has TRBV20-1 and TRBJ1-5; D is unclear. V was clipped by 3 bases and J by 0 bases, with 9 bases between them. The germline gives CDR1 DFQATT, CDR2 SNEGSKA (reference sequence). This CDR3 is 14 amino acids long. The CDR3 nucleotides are TGCAGTGCTAGTAGGCAATATAGCAATCAGCCCCAGCATTTT. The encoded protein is CSASRQYSNQPQHF.